This TCR beta chain was captured in a study of cytomegalovirus exposure and HLA in healthy donors. As regards this clone: Its cognate antigen is unknown.

The CDR3 consists of 12 residues. Germline V gives CDR1 GTSNPN, CDR2 SVGIG (reference sequence). V dropped 2 bases and J dropped 6 bases, with 10 bases sitting between them. The PCR had 60 Vbeta and 13 Jbeta primers. Produced via immunoSEQ multiplex PCR; TCRdb's table is partial and in-frame only. The table lists under 200,000 clones, around 85% of them singletons. Whole-study findings and limits: Later analysis showed most CMV-associated TCR beta chains appearing HLA-restricted. Specificity for CMV antigens was confirmed in vitro for a few of the CMV-associated chains.

This sequence originates from a man aged 35-49 years in good health and CMV-seropositive. The chain recombines TRBV30 with TRBJ1-2; no clear D. Sequencing was carried out using PBMCs. CDR3 in amino acids: CAWSSGNNGYTF. CDR3 nucleotide sequence: TGTGCCTGGAGTAGCGGGAATAATGGCTACACCTTC.